The clone carrying this T cell receptor beta chain was seen a handful of times. The data were produced by immunoSEQ multiplex PCR, yet TCRdb's version contains in-frame clones alone and is incomplete. The sample holds 200,000 to 250,000 clones; 80% to 90% are singletons and the top ten take roughly 18%. This record belongs to a study of blood T cell repertoires in COVID-19. The source is a woman of 80 years or more with active or convalescent COVID-19. The sample comprised peripheral blood.

This CDR3 reads CATSTDIQPQHF. The CDR3 DNA follows: TGTGCCACCAGCACGGACATTCAGCCCCAGCATTTT. The rearrangement joins TRBV15 to TRBJ1-5; D is possibly TRBD1 (5 bases). Per the germline V gene, CDR1 is LNHNV and CDR2 is YYDKDF (reference sequence). The CDR3 runs 12 residues. V was trimmed by 4 bases and J by 6 bases, leaving 7 bases between them.